This T cell receptor beta chain was sequenced for a study of CD4+ T cells in melanoma. Study-wide results and limits: Neoantigen-specific CD4+ T cells in melanoma reportedly had diverse differentiation states. A reported correlation linked neoantigen-specific CD4+ T cells to CD8+, macrophage and B cell function.

TCRdb's table, derived via immunoSEQ multiplex PCR, lists solely in-frame clones and lacks some. The table has about 20,000 clones, around 82% seen once. The CDR3 has 11 residues. The germline CDR1 and CDR2 sequences are SQVTM and ANQGSEA. The V and J ends lost 7 bases and 3 bases respectively, with 10 bases between them. Regarding this clone: What it binds is not known.

What was sequenced was cells from a culture (not recorded whether cultured in vitro). The chain recombines TRBV29-1 with TRBJ2-7, with D possibly matching TRBD1 (6 bases). The source is a human donor with melanoma. CDR3 loop: CSAAGVYEQYF. CDR3 sequence (DNA): TGCAGCGCTGCAGGGGTCTACGAGCAGTACTTC.